Ten or more counts support the clone carrying this T cell receptor beta chain. Antigen: not known. The data stem from a study of T cells after posttransplantation cyclophosphamide. A marrow graft followed busulfan-fludarabine conditioning, with cyclophosphamide on days +3 and +4. General study points: Blood and skin or GI T cell repertoires showed limited TRB overlap. Donor CD8+ memory clones often dominated recipient blood repertoires at later times. TRB clonality was highly associated with recipient CMV seropositivity and reactivation.

Data came from immunoSEQ multiplex PCR; TCRdb stores just in-frame clones and leaves some out. This set yields approximately 1,800 clones and no singletons; the top ten hold around 14%. Trimming stripped 0 bases from V and 5 bases from J, with 13 bases between. This CDR3 has 15 residues. The germline V gene has CDR1 SGDLS and CDR2 YYNGEE. This chain uses TRBV9 with TRBJ2-3, with TRBD2 as a possible D gene (6 bases). Material: PBMCs, obtained 32 to 35 days after allogeneic stem cell transplant with posttransplant cyclophosphamide. This sequence was found in a female patient in her 60s who received an allogeneic stem cell transplant from a related donor and was CMV-positive. Some T cells may be transferred from the graft donor. CDR3 sequence reads: CASSVASGGRDTQYF. The DNA for the CDR3 is TGTGCCAGCAGCGTAGCCTCTGGGGGGAGAGATACGCAGTATTTT.